The clone carrying this T cell receptor beta chain came up many times. Its antigen is not known. This specimen belongs to a study of identical twins. The CDR3 is 15 residues long. Germline V gene lookup returns CDR1 SEHNR and CDR2 FQNEAQ (reference sequence). V was pared by 4 bases and J by 6 bases, with 18 bases between. TCRdb fed the 5' RACE reads into MiXCR, producing one record per CDR3 protein. The repertoire holds 150,000 or so distinct CDR3 sequences, with under 4.5% as singletons. Findings of the study overall: Models predicted too little out-of-frame TCR alpha sharing in monozygotic twins. Within twin pairs, the out-of-frame alpha sequences they shared showed excess low generation probability. The study found weaker excess twin sharing in beta out-of-frame sequences.

Healthy Caucasians made up all donors. The receptor's source is a man aged 18 to 29 in good health. Input material: memory T cells sorted from blood. The chain is built from TRBV7-9 and TRBJ2-5, with TRBD2 as a possible D gene (7 bases). The CDR3 reads CASSSRRGGGQTQYF. As DNA, the CDR3 is TGTGCCAGCAGCTCACGAAGGGGGGGCGGACAGACCCAGTACTTC.